The clone carrying this T cell receptor beta chain came up many times. The antigen is unknown. The entry originates in a study of T cell repertoires in cytomegalovirus infection. Across the study: From public TCR beta signatures came an indication of both CMV infection and matching HLA type. General study results and limits: There were carriers of CMV plus the relevant HLA, and cumulative public TCR beta family frequency identified them. Clonotypes of TCR beta that were HLA-C-restricted and CMV-specific dominated the ex vivo response.

Losses at the gene ends were 5 bases for V and 5 bases for J; bases not matched to a gene: 6. CDR1 and CDR2 (germline): MNHEY, SMNVEV (reference sequence). There are 15 residues in the CDR3. TCRdb independently ran MiXCR on the reads; one entry per CDR3 protein. The sample has around 130,000 distinct CDR3 sequences, 8% to 9% seen once. What was sequenced was PBMCs. The genes are TRBV27 and TRBJ1-6; 7 bases line up with TRBD1. The source of this sequence is a human donor in good health (CMV status not recorded). Some clones in this sample may be carry-over from other donors' samples. The CDR3 DNA reads as TGTGCCAGCAGTGGACCGGGACAGCATAATTCACCCCTCCACTTT. This translates into CASSGPGQHNSPLHF.